Following are 22 T cell receptor beta chains from one sample sequenced in a study of T cells in Graves' hyperthyroidism and ophthalmopathy. Template material for amplifying TCR beta CDR3 regions consisted of RNA transcripts. Initially, a first-round RT-PCR of the TCR CDR3 employed the HTBI primer set. TCRdb reprocessed the multiplex PCR reads with MiXCR, giving one entry per CDR3 protein. Of 500,000 to 650,000 distinct CDR3 sequences listed, just under 20% were seen once; the top ten hold 40% to 50%. The material sequenced was blood. The receptors were gathered from a man aged 40-50 years with Graves' ophthalmopathy.

This clonotype was seen at least ten times. The rearrangement joins TRBV6-1 to TRBJ2-7, with 9 bases fitting TRBD1. CDR3 length equals 13 residues. The trim removed 6 bases at V and 5 bases at J, leaving 5 bases unmatched. CDR1 MNHNS and CDR2 SASEGT come from the germline V gene. The CDR3 here is CASRGQGLDEQYF. The DNA of the CDR3 is TGTGCCAGCAGAGGACAGGGGTTGGACGAGCAGTACTTC.

A single count supports this clonotype. The chain joins TRBV6-2 or TRBV6-3 to TRBJ2-1; no firm D call. The CDR3 runs 16 residues. Trimming pared 6 bases from V and 2 bases from J, leaving 17 bases between. Germline-derived CDR1 and CDR2 are MNHEY and SVGEGT. Written as DNA, the CDR3 is TGTGCCAGCAGACCCCAAGGTGAGACAACCTACAATGAGCAGTTCTTC. It specifies CASRPQGETTYNEQFF.

This clonotype came up once. CDR3 amino acids: CASSIAPGQGVELFF. The CDR3 nucleotides read TGTGCCAGTAGTATAGCCCCGGGACAGGGGGTAGAGCTGTTTTTT. This chain links TRBV19 with TRBJ2-2; 11 nucleotides agree with TRBD1. V shed 1 base and J 11 bases; nucleotides not matched to a gene: 6. Germline V lookup: CDR1 LNHDA, CDR2 SQIVND (reference sequence). This CDR3 is built from 15 residues.

The chain links TRBV6-1 to TRBJ2-1; 9 nucleotides match TRBD2. The V gene's germline CDR1 is MNHNS and CDR2 SASEGT. The CDR3 has 14 amino acids. The trim removed 7 bases at V and 10 bases at J, leaving 11 bases unmatched. The CDR3 region has the DNA TGTGCCAGCAAGGGGCTAGCGGGACCCTCGGAGCAGTTCTTC. It is translated as CASKGLAGPSEQFF.

The sample holds a few counts of this clonotype. The gene calls are TRBV6-2 or TRBV6-3 and TRBJ1-1; 7 nucleotides align to TRBD1. V was clipped by 10 bases and J by 2 bases; unmatched bases: 10. This CDR3 spans 14 amino acids. CDR1 is MNHEY and CDR2 is SVGEGT in the germline V gene. CDR3 amino acids: CATRLNRGNTEAFF. The CDR3 nucleotides read TGTGCCACCCGCCTGAACAGGGGCAACACTGAAGCTTTCTTT.

This clonotype was detected a few times. V usage is TRBV6-1 and J usage is TRBJ1-4; 7 bases agree with TRBD1. The V gene's germline CDR1 is MNHNS and CDR2 SASEGT. The CDR3 covers 15 residues. After removal of 6 bases from V and 8 bases from J, the junction contained 12 bases not matched to a gene. The CDR3 nucleotides are TGTGCCAGCAGCCGGGGACAGATTAATCAGGAAAAACTGTTTTTT. Translation: CASSRGQINQEKLFF.

This chain uses TRBV7-3 with TRBJ2-5; 8 bases line up with TRBD2. CDR3 length: 15 amino acids. V trimming: 4 bases; J trimming: 5 bases; junction bases outside the gene matches: 9. Germline CDR1 SGHTA, CDR2 FQGTGA. This CDR3 is CASSSSGGPGETQYF. The CDR3 bases are TGTGCCAGCAGCTCCTCGGGGGGGCCGGGGGAGACCCAGTACTTC.

This clonotype was observed at least ten times. This chain connects TRBV12-3 or TRBV12-4 to TRBJ1-1; 7 bases match TRBD1. Trimming took 6 bases from V and 4 from J; bases not matched to a gene: 5. CDR3 length: 13 residues. The CDR3 nucleotides are TGTGCCAGCAGCCAAAGACAGGGCACTGAAGCTTTCTTT. Translated, it gives CASSQRQGTEAFF.

J is TRBJ2-1 and V is TRBV10-3; 7 bases are shared with TRBD2. The CDR3 runs 17 residues. J gave up 1 base and V 4 bases, and 10 bases lay outside the gene matches. CDR1 and CDR2 (germline): ENHRY, SYGVKD. The CDR3 is CAISGPGGTRSYNEQFF. The CDR3 coding sequence is TGTGCCATCAGTGGGCCGGGAGGTACTCGGTCCTACAATGAGCAGTTCTTC.

This clonotype was seen repeatedly, ten times or more. The J gene is TRBJ1-2, the V gene TRBV9; D remains unclear. The germline V gene has CDR1 SGDLS and CDR2 YYNGEE. V was clipped by 3 bases and J by 8 bases, with 8 bases between them. The CDR3 loop spans 11 amino acids. The CDR3, as DNA: TGTGCCAGCAGCGAAGGGTTGGGCTACACCTTC. It yields the protein CASSEGLGYTF. Complete variable domain (other parts from reference TRBV9 and TRBJ1-2): DSGVTQTPKHLITATGQRVTLRCSPRSGDLSVYWYQQSLDQGLQFLIQYYNGEERAKGNILERFSAQQFPDLHSELNLSSLELGDSALYFCASSEGLGYTFGSGTRLTVV.

In its sample, this clonotype was seen many times. This chain connects TRBV5-5 to TRBJ2-3; D perhaps matches TRBD2 (6 bases). The CDR3 totals 15 residues. Germline CDR1 and CDR2: SGHKS and YYEKEE (reference sequence). V was pared by 3 bases and J by 2 bases, with 13 bases between. CDR3 region: CASSWSGLDTDTQYF. The DNA of the CDR3 is TGTGCCAGCAGCTGGTCGGGACTGGACACAGATACGCAGTATTTT.

This chain links TRBV27 with TRBJ2-3, with D perhaps TRBD2 (6 bases). Trimming removed 10 bases from V and 4 bases from J, with 24 bases in between. Germline V CDR1 and CDR2: MNHEY, SMNVEV (reference sequence). This CDR3 is 16 amino acids long. CDR3 nucleotides: TGTGCCATCCAGAGTGGTGACGGGAGCCTACCAGATACGCAGTATTTT. Its translation: CAIQSGDGSLPDTQYF.

CDR3: CASRTDGTGTSGRGHEQFF. DNA for the CDR3: TGTGCCAGCAGGACAGACGGGACCGGGACTAGCGGGAGAGGGCATGAGCAGTTCTTC. The genes are TRBV11-2 and TRBJ2-1; 14 nucleotides line up with TRBD2. V gave up 6 bases and J gave up 8 bases; unmatched junction bases: 18. The germline V gene encodes CDR1 SGHAT and CDR2 FQNNGV. The CDR3 is 19 amino acids.

Regarding this clonotype: The DNA is left out, because the CDR3 cannot be placed on it with certainty; the CDR3 is given as TCRdb lists it. The J gene is TRBJ2-2, the V gene TRBV5-6; TRBD2 was called by the table and not checked on the DNA. The CDR3 sequence runs 23 residues, both termini included. Germline values: CDR1 SGHDT, CDR2 YYEEEE. This CDR3 reads CASSLRDRWGRARARRTPGSCFF.

The sample holds a few counts of this clonotype. This chain links TRBV6-1 with TRBJ1-3, with 7 bases identical to TRBD1. The CDR3 spans 13 residues. Germline trimming cut 6 bases from V and 8 bases from J; bases unmatched to any gene: 7. CDR1 MNHNS and CDR2 SASEGT come from the germline V gene. CDR3 sequence: CASRRQGEDTIYF. The CDR3 coding sequence is TGTGCCAGCAGACGACAGGGCGAAGACACCATATATTTT.

The rearrangement links TRBV19 to TRBJ1-3; D is unclear. The germline V and J ends were trimmed by 7 bases and 2 bases, with 21 bases remaining between them. The length of the CDR3 is 17 residues. Germline CDR1 reads LNHDA; CDR2 reads SQIVND (reference sequence). The CDR3 coding sequence is TGTGCCAGTATCCCAGGAGACGGATCCCCAACTGGAAACACCATATATTTT. Translated, it gives CASIPGDGSPTGNTIYF.

This clonotype was detected many times. The J gene is TRBJ2-7, the V gene TRBV6-1; D possibly corresponds to TRBD1 (6 bases). From germline, CDR1 is MNHNS and CDR2 SASEGT. This CDR3 contains 15 residues. Trimming removed 6 bases at V and 3 bases at J, with 18 bases between. CDR3 protein: CASSPRAGTHYEQYF. The DNA for the CDR3 is TGTGCCAGCAGCCCCCGTGCCGGGACACACTACGAGCAGTACTTC.

There are a few counts of this clonotype. This chain joins TRBV13 and TRBJ1-3; D might be TRBD1 (5 bases). The ends were cut back, 1 base at V and 0 bases at J, with 13 bases in the middle. This CDR3 is built from 17 residues. Germline assignment: CDR1 PRHDT and CDR2 FYEKMQ (reference sequence). The CDR3 nucleotides are TGTGCCAGCAGCTTAGCCGGAAGGGGCTCCTCTGGAAACACCATATATTTT. Translation gives CASSLAGRGSSGNTIYF.

In the case of this clonotype: This may arise from a read error, as a much more abundant clone is one base away. The genes are TRBV11-2 and TRBJ1-4; 7 bases align to TRBD1. This CDR3 has 15 residues. Germline loops: CDR1 SGHAT, CDR2 FQNNGV. CDR3 protein: CANSRKTGTNEKLFF. CDR3 sequence (DNA): TGTGCCAACAGCCGAAAGACAGGGACTAATGAAAAACTGTTTTTT. Complete variable domain (other parts from reference TRBV11-2 and TRBJ1-4): EAGVAQSPRYKIIEKRQSVAFWCNPISGHATLYWYQQILGQGPKLLIQFQNNGVVDDSQLPKDRFSAERLKGVDSTLKIQPAKLEDSAVYLCANSRKTGTNEKLFFGSGTQLSVL.

This clonotype came up many times. The chain uses TRBV2 and TRBJ2-3, with 8 bases identical to TRBD1. The germline CDR1 and CDR2 sequences are SNHLY and FYNNEI. V gave up 2 bases and J gave up 1 base; unmatched junction bases: 2. The CDR3 extends over 15 amino acids. CDR3 in DNA: TGTGCCAGCAGTGAACCCAGGGGGCGCACAGATACGCAGTATTTT. Protein sequence: CASSEPRGRTDTQYF.

The gene calls are TRBV12-3 or TRBV12-4 and TRBJ2-5; D is unclear. Trimming cost V 2 bases and J 0 bases, with 7 bases left between them. The CDR3 covers 14 residues. The CDR3 region has the DNA TGTGCCAGCAGTTTATCCAGATACCAAGAGACCCAGTACTTC. Translation: CASSLSRYQETQYF.

The V call is TRBV27, the J call TRBJ1-5; D gene unclear. The V gene's germline CDR1 is MNHEY and CDR2 SMNVEV (reference sequence). The length of the CDR3 is 14 residues. The V gene lost 7 bases and the J gene lost 3 bases, with 13 bases spanning the gap. CDR3 in DNA: TGTGCCAGCAAAGACGACGGATACAATCAGCCCCAGCATTTT. Its protein is CASKDDGYNQPQHF.